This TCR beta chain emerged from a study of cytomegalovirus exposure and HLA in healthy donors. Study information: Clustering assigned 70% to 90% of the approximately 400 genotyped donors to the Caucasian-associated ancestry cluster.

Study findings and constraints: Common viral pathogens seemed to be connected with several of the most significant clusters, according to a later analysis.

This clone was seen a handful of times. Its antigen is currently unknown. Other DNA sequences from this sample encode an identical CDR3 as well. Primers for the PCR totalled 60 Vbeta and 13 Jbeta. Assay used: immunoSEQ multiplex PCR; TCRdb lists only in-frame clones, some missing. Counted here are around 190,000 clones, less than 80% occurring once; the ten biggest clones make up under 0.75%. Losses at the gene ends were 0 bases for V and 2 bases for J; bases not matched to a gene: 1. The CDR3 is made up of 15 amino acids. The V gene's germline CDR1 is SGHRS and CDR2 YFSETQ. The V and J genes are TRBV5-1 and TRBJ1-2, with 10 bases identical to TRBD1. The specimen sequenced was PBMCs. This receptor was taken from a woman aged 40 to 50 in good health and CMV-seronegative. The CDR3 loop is CASSLGGQGNYGYTF. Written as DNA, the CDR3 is TGCGCCAGCAGCTTGGGGGGACAGGGGAACTATGGCTACACCTTC.